The rows below give T cell receptor beta chains drawn from one sample of a study of T cells in localized non-small cell lung cancer. Using immunoSEQ multiplex PCR, the repertoire was profiled, and TCRdb retains in-frame clones only, with some absent. The sample lists 13,000 to 15,000 clones, about 92% occurring once. The material was peripheral blood mononuclear cells, obtained before any cancer treatment. Source of these receptors: a man between 35 and 75 years old with stage III lung adenocarcinoma. CDR3s leave out the opening cysteine and the closing phenylalanine or tryptophan. Some rows have no size entry. The others give once, few or many, or a class for an expanded clone.

clone size | J gene | V gene | CDR3 protein
- | TRBJ2-3 | TRBV7-3 | ASSSTGNTDTQY
- | TRBJ1-3 | TRBV9 | ASSVDQGSSGNTIY
- | TRBJ2-1 | TRBV18 | ASSPGGGYGEQF
- | TRBJ1-1 | TRBV30 | AWEIGGRGQGAGWTEAF
few | TRBJ1-2 | TRBV2 | ASSERGQGGGYT
- | TRBJ1-1 | TRBV19 | ASRPQSRTGRVNTEAF
once | TRBJ1-4 | TRBV29-1 | SVAGRGVDEKLF
- | TRBJ1-2 | TRBV18 | ASSPGRTGTGWYGYT
- | TRBJ2-1 | TRBV7-9 | ASSSLANEQF
- | TRBJ2-7 | TRBV10-3 | AISKDEIGTDEQY
- | TRBJ2-5 | TRBV2 | ASKEAFQETQY
- | TRBJ2-7 | TRBV5-6 | ASSFGRAPYEQY
- | TRBJ2-2 | TRBV18 | ASSPSRANTGELF
- | TRBJ1-4 | TRBV9 | ASSEGDRTTNEKLF
- | TRBJ2-3 | TRBV4-1 | ASSPDRATLTDTQY
- | TRBJ1-5 | TRBV28 | ASSLGSVNQPQH
- | TRBJ1-5 | TRBV25-1 | ASSDRQDNQPQH
- | TRBJ2-7 | TRBV5-1 | ASSLRGRAVGDYEQY
- | TRBJ2-7 | TRBV7-3 | ASSPGTRQGKQY
- | TRBJ2-3 | TRBV7-2 | ASSLRGAGGPDTQY
- | TRBJ1-5 | TRBV19 | ASSRGQLNSNQPQH
few | TRBJ2-1 | TRBV28 | ASSPLTGGAQF
- | TRBJ1-1 | TRBV11-2 | ASSPGPNTEAF
few | TRBJ2-7 | TRBV5-6 | ASSLDRGTSYEQY
once | TRBJ1-1 | TRBV18 | ASSPGTSNAF
- | TRBJ2-2 | TRBV9 | ASSVGGSNTGELF
- | TRBJ1-1 | TRBV5-5 | ASSLGGLNTEAF
- | TRBJ2-3 | TRBV30 | AWDAGLADTDTQY
few | TRBJ2-4 | TRBV7-9 | ASSPEGSAKNIQY
- | TRBJ1-1 | TRBV4-1 | ASSSSGTAEGAF
- | TRBJ2-2 | TRBV23-1 | ASSQEFANTGELF
- | TRBJ1-2 | TRBV27 | ASSLSWAGGNFYGYT
- | TRBJ2-3 | TRBV7-9 | ASSLTSGSADTQY
- | TRBJ2-3 | TRBV11-3 | ASSFSGQGAPGTDTQY
- | TRBJ1-6 | TRBV28 | ASSLKGGLVSSYNSPLH
- | TRBJ2-3 | TRBV4-2 | ASSQGRGVDTQY
- | TRBJ1-2 | TRBV5-1 | ASSLLQGNGGYT
- | TRBJ1-2 | TRBV2 | ASSGPGQAYGYT
- | TRBJ1-4 | TRBV6-5 | ASSYSGEKLF
- | TRBJ2-6 | TRBV10-3 | AISGQGGSSGANVLT
- | TRBJ2-2 | TRBV7-8 | ASSLAGLAGANTGELF
- | TRBJ2-1 | TRBV15 | ATSSELAGDTYNEQF
- | - | TRBV28 | ASNLLRGAEQY
- | TRBJ1-2 | TRBV9 | ASSTPTGNYGYT
once | TRBJ1-1 | TRBV27 | ASSLSRFVLGLPNTEAF
- | TRBJ1-1 | TRBV2 | ASSEEENTEAF
- | TRBJ2-1 | TRBV6-5 | ASSYRDRVHEQF
- | TRBJ1-1 | TRBV28 | ASSLKNTEAF
- | TRBJ1-4 | TRBV19 | ASSIIPGSTNEKLF
- | TRBJ2-1 | TRBV28 | ASSYPRRDKAPTTHEQF
- | TRBJ2-7 | TRBV27 | ASREGDRAKEQY
- | TRBJ2-1 | TRBV5-1 | ASSQREGYNEQF
- | TRBJ2-5 | TRBV28 | ASSSGQTETQY
- | TRBJ1-2 | TRBV29-1 | SVAATGYYENYGYT
- | TRBJ2-2 | TRBV28 | ASMPGLNTGELF
- | TRBJ2-7 | TRBV7-9 | ASSPPRSTSYEQY
- | TRBJ1-4 | TRBV5-6 | ASSLRDRAREKLF
- | TRBJ1-6 | TRBV6-1 | ASGSRGKVVGTLH
- | TRBJ2-3 | TRBV9 | ASSVSSGDTQY
- | TRBJ1-5 | TRBV21-1 | ASSKLGTEKGNQPQH